Each of the 9 T cell receptor beta chains below was sequenced from the same sample in a study of CD8 T cells in Susac syndrome. Random hexamers served to reverse transcribe roughly 0.45 to 1 ug RNA. One entry per CDR3 protein, called by TCRdb with MiXCR from the immunoSEQ multiplex PCR reads. The table lists about 150,000 distinct CDR3 sequences, about 91% of them singletons. The sample taken for sequencing was CD4+ T cells from PBMCs. The receptor source for this set is a human donor in good health.

V and J are TRBV7-2 and TRBJ1-2; D is possibly TRBD1 (5 bases). Deletions cut 0 bases from V and 8 bases from J, with 19 bases between. CDR1 and CDR2 from the germline V gene are SGHTA and FQGNSA. This CDR3 spans 16 amino acids. As DNA, the CDR3 is TGTGCCAGCAGCTTAGCGCCTACAGGACCGTCTGAGGGCTACACCTTC. This encodes CASSLAPTGPSEGYTF.

In this sample, this clonotype turned up once. The chain combines TRBV4-1 with TRBJ1-3; 8 bases agree with TRBD1. The germline V gene encodes CDR1 MGHRA and CDR2 YSYEKL. J lost 2 bases, V lost 6 bases, and 6 bases had no gene match. The CDR3 extends over 15 amino acids. CDR3 protein: CASRRPGGAGNTIYF. The DNA for the CDR3 is TGCGCCAGCAGACGTCCAGGGGGCGCTGGAAACACCATATATTTT.

Here the CDR3 reads CASSRRDSRTGELFF. CDR3 nucleotide sequence: TGTGCCAGCAGCCGAAGGGACAGTAGGACCGGGGAGCTGTTTTTT. The V and J genes are TRBV7-2 and TRBJ2-2; TRBD1 aligns across 7 bases. The V segment lost 5 bases and the J segment 5 bases; nucleotides outside the gene matches: 8. CDR1 is SGHTA and CDR2 is FQGNSA in the germline V gene. CDR3 length equals 15 residues.

V gene TRBV5-1 combines with J gene TRBJ2-7; the D gene is possibly TRBD1 (6 bases). The CDR3 sequence is 11 residues long. The V end lost 7 bases, the J end lost 2 bases, and 7 bases lay between the germline ends. Germline CDR1 reads SGHRS; CDR2 reads YFSETQ. The CDR3 region is CASRDTYEQYF. CDR3 DNA sequence: TGCGCCAGCCGGGACACCTACGAGCAGTACTTC.

V usage is TRBV14 and J usage is TRBJ2-2, with 8 bases aligning to TRBD2. Unmatched junction bases numbered 9, after V lost 0 bases and J lost 6 bases. The CDR3 covers 17 residues. Germline assignment: CDR1 SGHDN and CDR2 FVKESK. This chain's CDR3 is CASSQDLAGRFAGELFF. DNA for the CDR3: TGTGCCAGCAGCCAAGACCTAGCGGGTAGATTCGCCGGGGAGCTGTTTTTT.

The chain has TRBV4-3 and TRBJ2-1; 9 bases map to TRBD1. Trimming cost V 0 bases and J 15 bases; bases outside gene matches: 9. Germline V gene sequence: CDR1 LGHNA, CDR2 YSLEER. This CDR3 is built from 14 residues. The CDR3 DNA is TGCGCCAGCAGCCAAGAGTACTCGGGACAGGGTACGTTCTTC. It translates to CASSQEYSGQGTFF.

The chain is built from TRBV7-8 and TRBJ2-3; possible D gene TRBD2, 5 bases. Trimming pared 3 bases from V and 2 bases from J, leaving 6 bases between. CDR1 and CDR2 from the germline V gene are SGHVS and FQNEAQ. CDR3 length equals 13 residues. The CDR3: CASSLDFTDTQYF. CDR3 DNA sequence: TGTGCCAGCAGCTTGGACTTCACAGATACGCAGTATTTT.

The V call is TRBV29-1, the J call TRBJ2-7, with 8 bases fitting TRBD1. The CDR3 consists of 14 residues. Unmatched junction bases numbered 12, after V lost 2 bases and J lost 9 bases. CDR1 and CDR2 (germline): SQVTM, ANQGSEA. The CDR3 DNA sequence: TGCAGCGTTGAACAGGGGGCCCTGCAAACTAGGCAGTACTTC. It yields the protein CSVEQGALQTRQYF.

The rearrangement links TRBV7-3 to TRBJ2-3; 10 bases map to TRBD2. Germline V CDR1 and CDR2: SGHTA, FQGTGA. The J segment lost 6 bases and the V segment lost 5 bases, leaving 14 bases of the junction unmatched. The CDR3 is 17 amino acids. The CDR3 region has the DNA TGTGCCAGCAGCCCCCAACCGGGACTAGCGATTTCGGATACGCAGTATTTT. Its translation: CASSPQPGLAISDTQYF.